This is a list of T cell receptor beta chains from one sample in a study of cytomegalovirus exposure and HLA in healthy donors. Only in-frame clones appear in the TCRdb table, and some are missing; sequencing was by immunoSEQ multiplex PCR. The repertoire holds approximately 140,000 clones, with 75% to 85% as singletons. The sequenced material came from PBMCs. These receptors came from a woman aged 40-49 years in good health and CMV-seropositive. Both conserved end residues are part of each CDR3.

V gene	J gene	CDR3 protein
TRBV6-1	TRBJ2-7	CASSPDRANEQYF
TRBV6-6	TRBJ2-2	CASSFGRGVHGELFF
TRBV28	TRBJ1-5	CASNPSEGFGNQPQHF
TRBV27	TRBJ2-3	CASRWTSGDTDTQYF
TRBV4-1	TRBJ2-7	CASSQDLGREQYF
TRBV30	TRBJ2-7	CAWSSGGSSYEQYF
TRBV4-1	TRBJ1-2	CASSQVAFGQGNGYTF
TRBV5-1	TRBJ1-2	CASSLALHQGNGYTF
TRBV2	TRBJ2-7	CASRSDIYEQYF
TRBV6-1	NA	CASSATGVSYEQYF
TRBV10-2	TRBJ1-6	CASSETTGSPLHF
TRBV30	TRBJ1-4	CAWSVRVPITNEKLFF
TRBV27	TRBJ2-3	CASSNPGTSGSADTQYF
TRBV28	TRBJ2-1	CASSFLASPWHEQFF
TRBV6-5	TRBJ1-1	CASRRFGQVYEAFF
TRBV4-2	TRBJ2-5	CASSQGGLAGGPGETQYF
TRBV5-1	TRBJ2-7	CASSWGQGLGEQYF
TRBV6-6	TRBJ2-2	CASRMDSNTGELFF
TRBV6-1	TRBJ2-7	CASRPGLSSYEQYF
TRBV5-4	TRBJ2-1	CASSFGGYNEQFF
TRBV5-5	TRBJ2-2	CASSLIDRTNTGELFF
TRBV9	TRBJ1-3	CASSVALGGSGNTIYF
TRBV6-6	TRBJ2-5	CATTGTSGQETQYF
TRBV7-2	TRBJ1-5	CASSFSPGGQPQHF
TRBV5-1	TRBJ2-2	CASSFGLAGGPAGELFF
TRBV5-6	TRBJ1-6	CASSVAGNRDNSPLHF
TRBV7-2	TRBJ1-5	CASSLEAAFNQPQHF
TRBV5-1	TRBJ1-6	CASRITVSSYNSPLHF
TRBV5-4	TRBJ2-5	CASSSDTGPQGETQYF
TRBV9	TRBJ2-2	CASSVASGITGELFF
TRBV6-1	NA	CASRLGGLTYEQYF
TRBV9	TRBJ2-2	CASSVATRGTYTGELFF
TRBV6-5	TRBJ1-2	CASKAGVSKGYTF
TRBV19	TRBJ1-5	CATGGGQLFYQPQHF
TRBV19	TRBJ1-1	CASISGQWNTEAFF
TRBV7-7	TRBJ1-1	CASSQDSYTEAFF
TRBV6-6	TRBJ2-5	CASSYRGGLETQYF
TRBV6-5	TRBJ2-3	CASSSLPGLEVDTQYF
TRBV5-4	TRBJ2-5	CASSFGGGETQYF
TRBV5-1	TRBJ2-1	CASSLPPGAGGYNEQFF
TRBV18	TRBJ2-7	CASSPRAAGGISYEQYF
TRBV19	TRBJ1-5	CASSMKGINQPQHF
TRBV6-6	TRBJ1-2	CASSSSGDTFYGYTF
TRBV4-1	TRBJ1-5	CASSQVPARRGNQPQHF
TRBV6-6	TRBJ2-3	CASSTTGSGSGDTQYF
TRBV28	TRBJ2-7	CASSSPGDRFSYEQYF
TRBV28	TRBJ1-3	CASSHGGSGNTIYF
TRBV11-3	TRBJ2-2	CASSLQGSAGELFF
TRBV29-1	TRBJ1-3	CSVGADSSSGNTIYF
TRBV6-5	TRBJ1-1	CASARRGAGNTEAFF